The 29 T cell receptor beta chains given below trace back to one sample, sequenced in a study of cytomegalovirus exposure and HLA in healthy donors. This PCR relied on a set of 60 Vbeta primers and 13 Jbeta primers. Measured with immunoSEQ multiplex PCR; TCRdb has only the in-frame clones, and not every one. The table records fewer than 250,000 clones, 75% to 80% of them present only once. Sequenced material: PBMCs. The source is a male donor in good health and CMV-seronegative.

This chain uses TRBV7-9 with TRBJ1-3; TRBD1 matches at 10 bases. Per germline, CDR1 SEHNR and CDR2 FQNEAQ (reference sequence). V gave up 5 bases and J gave up 2 bases; unmatched junction bases: 15. This CDR3 contains 19 residues. The CDR3 region has the DNA TGTGCCAGCAGCGGCCGGGACAGGGGTCGTTCTGGTACTGGAAACACCATATATTTT. Amino acids: CASSGRDRGRSGTGNTIYF.

The J gene is TRBJ2-7, the V gene TRBV18, with 7 bases lining up with TRBD1. V dropped 5 bases and J dropped 0; count of bases not matched to a gene: 7. The CDR3 totals 15 residues. CDR1 is KGHSH, CDR2 LQKENI, per germline. Here the CDR3 reads CASSFGQESSYEQYF. The CDR3 DNA reads as TGTGCCAGCTCATTCGGACAGGAAAGCTCCTACGAGCAGTACTTC.

Here the CDR3 DNA reads TGTGCCAGCAGCTTGGAAGCGGGGACCTACAATGAGCAGTTCTTC. Its protein product is CASSLEAGTYNEQFF. The chain is built from TRBV11-2 and TRBJ2-1; TRBD2 agrees at 7 bases. V dropped 3 bases and J dropped 2; count of bases not matched to a gene: 4. This CDR3 contains 15 residues. Germline V CDR1 and CDR2: SGHAT, FQNNGV.

V gene TRBV19 combines with J gene TRBJ1-2, with 7 bases aligning to TRBD1. The CDR3 is made up of 14 amino acids. CDR1 and CDR2 (germline): LNHDA, SQIVND (reference sequence). With V trimmed by 5 bases and J by 2 bases, 5 bases remained unmatched. The CDR3 spells CASSPSGGNYGYTF. The CDR3, as DNA: TGTGCCAGTAGTCCGTCAGGGGGGAACTATGGCTACACCTTC.

The gene calls are TRBV6-1 and TRBJ2-1; no reliable D call. CDR1 is MNHNS and CDR2 is SASEGT in the germline V gene. The CDR3 consists of 16 residues. Trimming took 1 base from V and 9 from J, leaving 19 bases between them. The CDR3 nucleotides are TGTGCCAGCAGTGAAGGGTTAGCTACTTTTTTGACTGAGCAGTTCTTC. It encodes CASSEGLATFLTEQFF.

The CDR3 nucleotides are TGTGCCAGCAGCTTAGTTGGGACACCATTCTATGGCTACACCTTC. Its protein is CASSLVGTPFYGYTF. This chain links TRBV7-9 with TRBJ1-2; maybe TRBD1 (6 bases). CDR1 SEHNR and CDR2 FQNEAQ come from the germline V gene (reference sequence). CDR3 length: 15 residues. V gave up 1 base and J gave up 4 bases, with 13 bases separating them.

The chain employs TRBV28 and TRBJ1-4, with D hard to call. Trimming removed 2 bases at V and 0 bases at J, with 4 bases between. This CDR3 region has 14 residues. The germline V gene has CDR1 MDHEN and CDR2 SYDVKM. CDR3 nucleotide sequence: TGTGCCAGCAGTTTACAGGCAACTAATGAAAAACTGTTTTTT. It specifies CASSLQATNEKLFF.

This chain links TRBV5-6 with TRBJ1-2; D remains unclear. The CDR3 is 13 amino acids. Deletions cut 3 bases from V and 5 bases from J, with 11 bases between. The V gene's germline CDR1 is SGHDT and CDR2 YYEEEE. CDR3 bases: TGTGCCAGCAGCTCCGGGTCTAGTTATGGCTACACCTTC. Its translation: CASSSGSSYGYTF.

The rearrangement links TRBV5-4 to TRBJ2-3, with TRBD2 identical over 12 bases. The junction had 5 bases not matched to a gene; V was cut back by 4 bases and J by 2 bases. Germline V gene data show CDR1 as SGHNT and CDR2 as YYREEE (reference sequence). The CDR3 runs to 16 residues. The CDR3 reads CASSARLAGVTDTQYF. The CDR3 nucleotides read TGTGCCAGCAGCGCTAGACTAGCGGGGGTCACAGATACGCAGTATTTT.

The chain combines TRBV11-3 with TRBJ2-2; D may be TRBD1 (5 bases). Per germline, CDR1 SGHNT and CDR2 YENEEA. The length of the CDR3 is 13 residues. V was cut by 0 bases and J by 6 bases, with 5 bases left in between. CDR3: CASSLEGAGELFF. CDR3 nucleotide sequence: TGTGCCAGCAGCTTAGAAGGGGCCGGGGAGCTGTTTTTT.

The chain recombines TRBV10-3 with TRBJ1-5, with 9 bases aligning to TRBD1. With V trimmed by 0 bases and J by 1 base, 7 bases remained unmatched. The germline V gene has CDR1 ENHRY and CDR2 SYGVKD. The CDR3 is 18 amino acids. This CDR3 is CAISESTGGGWSNQPQHF. The DNA of the CDR3 is TGTGCCATCAGTGAGTCGACAGGGGGAGGTTGGAGCAATCAGCCCCAGCATTTT.

V gene TRBV7-9 combines with J gene TRBJ2-5, with TRBD2 as a possible D gene (6 bases). Germline lookup yields CDR1 SEHNR and CDR2 FQNEAQ (reference sequence). CDR3 length: 15 residues. The V end was cut by 5 bases, the J end by 2 bases, with 15 bases between. This CDR3 reads CASSLLTGEQETQYF. CDR3 nucleotide sequence: TGTGCCAGCAGCCTTCTGACGGGGGAACAAGAGACCCAGTACTTC.

This clone was counted between two and nine times. This chain links TRBV7-6 with TRBJ1-1, with a possible D match to TRBD1 (5 bases). The germline V gene has CDR1 SGHVS and CDR2 FNYEAQ. V lost 1 base, J lost 4 bases, and 10 bases lay in between. CDR3 length: 14 amino acids. CDR3 sequence reads: CASSLGGKGTEAFF. As DNA, the CDR3 is TGTGCCAGCAGCTTAGGGGGCAAGGGCACTGAAGCTTTCTTT. Based on the CDR3 plus reference TRBV7-6 and TRBJ1-1, the full variable domain is GAGVSQSPRYKVTKRGQDVALRCDPISGHVSLYWYRQALGQGPEFLTYFNYEAQQDKSGLPNDRFSAERPEGSISTLTIQRTEQRDSAMYRCASSLGGKGTEAFFGQGTRLTVV.

CDR3: CACAQGVPYGYTF. DNA of the CDR3: TGTGCCTGCGCCCAGGGGGTACCCTATGGCTACACCTTC. V is TRBV30 and J is TRBJ1-2; TRBD1 agrees at 7 bases. The CDR3 consists of 13 residues. CDR1 is GTSNPN and CDR2 is SVGIG in the germline V gene (reference sequence). The V gene end was trimmed by 6 bases and the J gene end by 4 bases; junction bases not matched to a gene: 8.

The chain carries TRBV27 and TRBJ2-5, with 8 bases fitting TRBD1. V dropped 8 bases and J dropped 0; count of bases not matched to a gene: 8. The CDR3 sequence is 15 residues long. Germline V gene sequence: CDR1 MNHEY, CDR2 SMNVEV (reference sequence). The CDR3 DNA is TGTGCCAGCCACCGACAGGGGTTTCACCAAGAGACCCAGTACTTC. This encodes CASHRQGFHQETQYF.

This chain joins TRBV4-2 and TRBJ2-7; 7 bases line up with TRBD2. Trimming took 0 bases from V and 7 from J; bases not matched to a gene: 9. CDR1 and CDR2 (germline): LGHNA, YNFKEQ. The CDR3 spans 15 residues. For the CDR3, the DNA is TGTGCCAGCAGCCAAGAGTTGCGACTAGCCGGTGAGCAGTACTTC. It specifies CASSQELRLAGEQYF.

The CDR3 DNA is TGCGCCAGCAGCTTGGGGACATCTGGGGCCAACGTCCTGACTTTC. As protein: CASSLGTSGANVLTF. V gene TRBV5-1 combines with J gene TRBJ2-6; D perhaps matches TRBD1 (5 bases). CDR3 size: 15 residues. CDR1 and CDR2 from the germline V gene are SGHRS and YFSETQ. Trimming shortened V by 0 bases and J by 1 base, and 5 bases separated the two germline ends.

The chain recombines TRBV6-6 with TRBJ1-2; TRBD1 matches 9 bases. Germline loops: CDR1 MNHNY, CDR2 SVGAGI (reference sequence). The V segment lost 7 bases and the J segment 2 bases; nucleotides outside the gene matches: 2. The CDR3 sequence is 13 residues long. The CDR3 DNA reads as TGTGCCAGCAACACAGGGGGCAACTATGGCTACACCTTC. Its protein is CASNTGGNYGYTF.

V is TRBV11-2 and J is TRBJ2-7; D not resolved. The CDR3 runs 12 residues. V lost 5 bases, J lost 7 bases, and 12 bases lay in between. Germline V gives CDR1 SGHAT, CDR2 FQNNGV. The CDR3 reads CASSPGPWEQYF. CDR3 coding DNA: TGTGCCAGCAGCCCTGGGCCCTGGGAGCAGTACTTC.

Points on this clone: An end of the junction does not agree with germline; a read error may underlie this. This rearrangement joins TRBV7-7 to TRBJ2-7; D unresolved. CDR3 size: 15 residues. CDR1 and CDR2 (germline): SSHAT, FNYEAQ (reference sequence). CDR3 residues: CASSLTDNLSYEQYF. CDR3 in DNA: TGTGCTAGCAGCCTTACAGATAACCTATCCTACGAGCAGTACTTC.

The chain joins TRBV18 to TRBJ1-1; 9 positions agree with TRBD1. The CDR3 sequence is 15 residues long. V lost 4 bases to trimming and J lost 7 bases; unmatched junction nucleotides: 10. Germline V lookup: CDR1 KGHSH, CDR2 LQKENI. CDR3 DNA sequence: TGTGCCAGCTCACATCCCGGGACAGGGACTCTTGAAGCTTTCTTT. The encoded protein is CASSHPGTGTLEAFF.

The chain joins TRBV6-5 to TRBJ2-1; 7 bases fit TRBD2. The CDR3 length is 15 residues. The V gene's germline CDR1 is MNHEY and CDR2 SVGAGI. The trim removed 6 bases at V and 0 bases at J, leaving 5 bases unmatched. CDR3 sequence reads: CASRRGGSSYNEQFF. In DNA form, the CDR3 reads TGTGCCAGCAGGAGGGGCGGGAGCTCCTACAATGAGCAGTTCTTC.

This clone was seen a handful of times. The chain is built from TRBV10-3 and TRBJ2-1; 7 bases map to TRBD2. The V gene end was trimmed by 7 bases and the J gene end by 8 bases; junction bases not matched to a gene: 8. Per the germline V gene, CDR1 is ENHRY and CDR2 is SYGVKD. The CDR3 runs 13 residues. CDR3 nucleotide sequence: TGTGCCATCACCCCTTTGGGGGGGGATGAGCAGTTCTTC. Amino acids: CAITPLGGDEQFF.

This rearrangement joins TRBV14 to TRBJ2-7; the match to TRBD1 covers 7 bases. From germline, CDR1 is SGHDN and CDR2 FVKESK. Unmatched junction bases numbered 0, after V lost 1 base and J lost 3 bases. The CDR3 has 13 amino acids. The CDR3 loop is CASSQAGGYEQYF. In nucleotides, the CDR3 is TGTGCCAGCAGCCAAGCAGGGGGCTACGAGCAGTACTTC. Drawing the rest from reference TRBV14 and TRBJ2-7, the complete variable domain is EAGVTQFPSHSVIEKGQTVTLRCDPISGHDNLYWYRRVMGKEIKFLLHFVKESKQDESGMPNNRFLAERTGGTYSTLKVQPAELEDSGVYFCASSQAGGYEQYFGPGTRLTVT.

This clone appeared once. V usage is TRBV19 and J usage is TRBJ2-1; D not resolved. V gave up 7 bases and J gave up 5 bases, with 6 bases separating them. The CDR3 consists of 11 residues. Germline CDR1 is LNHDA and CDR2 is SQIVND (reference sequence). CDR3 amino acids: CASNLDNEQFF. In DNA form, the CDR3 reads TGTGCCAGTAATCTAGACAATGAGCAGTTCTTC.

This clone was found once. V is TRBV27 and J is TRBJ2-7, with 7 bases fitting TRBD2. Germline loops: CDR1 MNHEY, CDR2 SMNVEV (reference sequence). The CDR3 runs 16 residues. With 3 bases clipped from V and 6 bases from J, the junction kept 14 bases outside the gene matches. CDR3 residues: CASSLTPGGSQAEQYF. The CDR3 DNA follows: TGTGCCAGCAGTTTGACCCCCGGGGGGTCCCAGGCCGAGCAGTACTTC.

The chain is built from TRBV9 and TRBJ2-2; 7 bases fit TRBD1. The ends lost 3 bases at V and 4 bases at J; junction bases unmatched: 9. Germline assignment: CDR1 SGDLS and CDR2 YYNGEE. The CDR3 is made up of 16 amino acids. The CDR3 region has the DNA TGTGCCAGCAGCGACCGGGACAGTCCTGGCACCGGGGAGCTGTTTTTT. Amino acids: CASSDRDSPGTGELFF.

CDR3 region: CASSSFTGSGYTF. The DNA of the CDR3 is TGTGCCAGCAGCTCATTCACAGGGAGCGGCTACACCTTC. This rearrangement joins TRBV5-6 to TRBJ1-2; maybe TRBD1 (6 bases). Trimming took 3 bases from V and 8 from J, leaving 14 bases between them. Germline-derived CDR1 and CDR2 are SGHDT and YYEEEE. The CDR3 is made up of 13 amino acids.

The J gene is TRBJ1-4, the V gene TRBV4-2; D is unresolved. Germline assignment: CDR1 LGHNA and CDR2 YNFKEQ. V dropped 1 base and J dropped 5 bases, with 11 bases sitting between them. The CDR3 is 15 amino acids. CDR3 protein: CASSQGPAGNEKLFF. DNA of the CDR3: TGTGCCAGCAGCCAAGGACCTGCCGGGAATGAAAAACTGTTTTTT.